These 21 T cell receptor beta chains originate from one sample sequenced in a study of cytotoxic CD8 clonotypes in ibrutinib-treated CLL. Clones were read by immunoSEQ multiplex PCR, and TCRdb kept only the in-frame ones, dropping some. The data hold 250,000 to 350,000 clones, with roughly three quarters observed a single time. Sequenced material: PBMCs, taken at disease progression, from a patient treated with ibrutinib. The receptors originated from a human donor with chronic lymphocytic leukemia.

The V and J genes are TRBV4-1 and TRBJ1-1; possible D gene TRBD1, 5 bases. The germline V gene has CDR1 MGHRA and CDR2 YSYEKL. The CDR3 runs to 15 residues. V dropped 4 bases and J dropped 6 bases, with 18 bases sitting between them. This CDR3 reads CASSPGTAAGSEAFF. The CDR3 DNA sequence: TGCGCCAGCAGCCCCGGGACGGCGGCTGGGTCTGAAGCTTTCTTT.

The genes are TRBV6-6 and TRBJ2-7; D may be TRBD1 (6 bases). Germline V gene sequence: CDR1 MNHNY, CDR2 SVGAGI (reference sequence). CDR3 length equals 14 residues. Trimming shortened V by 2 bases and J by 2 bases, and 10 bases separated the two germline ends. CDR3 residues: CASSYQGKTYEQYF. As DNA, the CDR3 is TGTGCCAGCAGTTACCAGGGGAAAACCTACGAGCAGTACTTC.

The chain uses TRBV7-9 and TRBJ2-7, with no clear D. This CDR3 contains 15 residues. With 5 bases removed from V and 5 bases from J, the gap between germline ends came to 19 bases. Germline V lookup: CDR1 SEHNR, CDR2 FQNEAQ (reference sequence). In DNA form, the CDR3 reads TGTGCCAGCAGCCAACCAATGGGTGGGGTTGACGAGCAGTACTTC. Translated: CASSQPMGGVDEQYF.

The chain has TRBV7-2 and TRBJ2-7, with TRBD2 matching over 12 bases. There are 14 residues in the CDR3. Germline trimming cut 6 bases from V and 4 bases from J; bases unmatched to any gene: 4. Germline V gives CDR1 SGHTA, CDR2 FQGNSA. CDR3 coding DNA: TGTGCCAGCAGTCTGACTAGCGGGAGTTACGAGCAGTACTTC. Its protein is CASSLTSGSYEQYF.

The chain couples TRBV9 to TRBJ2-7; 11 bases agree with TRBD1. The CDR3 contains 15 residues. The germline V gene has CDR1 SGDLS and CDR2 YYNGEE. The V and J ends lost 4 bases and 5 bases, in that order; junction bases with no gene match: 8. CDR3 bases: TGTGCCAGCAGCCCCCAGGGACAGGGGGGCCACGAGCAGTACTTC. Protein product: CASSPQGQGGHEQYF.

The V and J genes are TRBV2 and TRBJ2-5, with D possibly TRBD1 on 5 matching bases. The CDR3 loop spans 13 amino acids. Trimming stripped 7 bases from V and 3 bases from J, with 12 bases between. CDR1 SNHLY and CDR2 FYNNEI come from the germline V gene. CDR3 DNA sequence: TGTGCCAGCACCCTCGACAGAGAAGAGACCCAGTACTTC. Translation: CASTLDREETQYF.

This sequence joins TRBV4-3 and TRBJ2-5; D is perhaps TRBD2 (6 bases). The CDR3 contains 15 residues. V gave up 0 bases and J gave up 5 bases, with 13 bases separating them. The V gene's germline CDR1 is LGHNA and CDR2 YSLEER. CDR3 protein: CASSQEPGRLETQYF. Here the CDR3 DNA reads TGCGCCAGCAGCCAAGAGCCAGGGAGGTTGGAGACCCAGTACTTC.

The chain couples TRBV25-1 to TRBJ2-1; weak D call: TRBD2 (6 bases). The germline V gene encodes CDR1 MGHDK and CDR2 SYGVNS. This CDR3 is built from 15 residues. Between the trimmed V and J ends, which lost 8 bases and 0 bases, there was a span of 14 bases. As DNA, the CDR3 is TGTGCCAGCGCCTCACGGGGACTCTCCTACAATGAGCAGTTCTTC. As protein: CASASRGLSYNEQFF.

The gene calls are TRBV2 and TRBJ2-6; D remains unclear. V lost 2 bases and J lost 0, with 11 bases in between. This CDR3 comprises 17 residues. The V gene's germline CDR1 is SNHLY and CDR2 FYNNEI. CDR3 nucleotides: TGTGCCAGCAGTGAACTGGCGCCGATCTCTGGGGCCAACGTCCTGACTTTC. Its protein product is CASSELAPISGANVLTF.

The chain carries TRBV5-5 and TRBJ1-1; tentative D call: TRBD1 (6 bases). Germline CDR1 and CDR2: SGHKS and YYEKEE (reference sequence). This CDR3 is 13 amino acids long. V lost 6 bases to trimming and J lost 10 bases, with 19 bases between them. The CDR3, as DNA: TGTGCCAGCACCTCAACAGGGCTGTTGGGAGCTTTCTTT. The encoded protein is CASTSTGLLGAFF.

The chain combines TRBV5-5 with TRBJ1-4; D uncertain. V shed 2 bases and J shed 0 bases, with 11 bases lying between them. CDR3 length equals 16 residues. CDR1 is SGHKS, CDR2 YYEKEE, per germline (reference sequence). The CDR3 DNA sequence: TGTGCCAGCAGCTTCCCGGGCGGACCAACTAATGAAAAACTGTTTTTT. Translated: CASSFPGGPTNEKLFF.

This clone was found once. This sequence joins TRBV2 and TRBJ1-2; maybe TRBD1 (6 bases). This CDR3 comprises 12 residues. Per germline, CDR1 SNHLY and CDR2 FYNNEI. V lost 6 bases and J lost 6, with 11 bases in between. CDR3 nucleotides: TGTGCCAGCAGCGGGGGGGCCCATGGCTACACCTTC. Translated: CASSGGAHGYTF.

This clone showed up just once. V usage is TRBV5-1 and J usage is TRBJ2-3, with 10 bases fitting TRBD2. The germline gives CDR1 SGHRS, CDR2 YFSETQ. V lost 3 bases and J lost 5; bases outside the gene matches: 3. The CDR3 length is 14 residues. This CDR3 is CASSSRLAGDTQYF. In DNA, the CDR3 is TGCGCCAGCAGCTCTCGACTAGCGGGAGATACGCAGTATTTT.

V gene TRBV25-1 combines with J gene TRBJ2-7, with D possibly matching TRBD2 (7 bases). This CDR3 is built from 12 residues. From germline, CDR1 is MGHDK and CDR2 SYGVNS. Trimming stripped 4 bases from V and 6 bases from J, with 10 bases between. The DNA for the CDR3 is TGTGCCAGCAGTGGGGGGGGCGGCGAGCAGTACTTC. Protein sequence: CASSGGGGEQYF.

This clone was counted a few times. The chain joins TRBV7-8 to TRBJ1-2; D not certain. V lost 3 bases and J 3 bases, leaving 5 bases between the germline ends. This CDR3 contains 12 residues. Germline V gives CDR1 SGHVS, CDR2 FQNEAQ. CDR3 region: CASSFGDYGYTF. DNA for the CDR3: TGTGCCAGCAGCTTCGGGGACTATGGCTACACCTTC.

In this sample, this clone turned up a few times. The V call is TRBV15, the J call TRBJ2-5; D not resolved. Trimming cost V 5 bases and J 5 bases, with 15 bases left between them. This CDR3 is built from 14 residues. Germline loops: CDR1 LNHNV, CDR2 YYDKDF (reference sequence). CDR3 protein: CATSPAYPEETQYF. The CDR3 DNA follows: TGTGCCACCAGCCCTGCCTACCCGGAGGAGACCCAGTACTTC. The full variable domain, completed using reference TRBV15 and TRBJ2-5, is DAMVIQNPRYQVTQFGKPVTLSCSQTLNHNVMYWYQQKSSQAPKLLFHYYDKDFNNEADTPDNFQSRRPNTSFCFLDIRSPGLGDTAMYLCATSPAYPEETQYFGPGTRLLVL.

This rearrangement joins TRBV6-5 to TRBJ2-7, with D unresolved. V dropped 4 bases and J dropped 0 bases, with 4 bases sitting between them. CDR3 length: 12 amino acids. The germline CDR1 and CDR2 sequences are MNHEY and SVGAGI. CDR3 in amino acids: CASSSDSYEQYF. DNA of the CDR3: TGTGCCAGCAGTTCGGACTCCTACGAGCAGTACTTC.

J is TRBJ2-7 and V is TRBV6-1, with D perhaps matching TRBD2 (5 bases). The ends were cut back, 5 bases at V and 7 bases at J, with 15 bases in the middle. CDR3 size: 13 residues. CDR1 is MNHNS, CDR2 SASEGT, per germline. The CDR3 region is CASSPPSPGEQYF. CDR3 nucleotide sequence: TGTGCCAGCAGTCCGCCCTCCCCGGGGGAGCAGTACTTC.

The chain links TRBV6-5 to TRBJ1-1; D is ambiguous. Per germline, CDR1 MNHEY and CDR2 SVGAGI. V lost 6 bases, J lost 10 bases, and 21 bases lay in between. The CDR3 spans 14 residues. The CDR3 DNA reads TGTGCCAGCAGCCAAGCGGAGGCGGCGCTGAGAGCTTTCTTT. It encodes CASSQAEAALRAFF.

CDR3 nucleotide sequence: TGTGCCAGCAGCTTAGTTGCACTTACCCTCTCGGGTGAGCAGTTCTTC. The encoded protein is CASSLVALTLSGEQFF. The chain couples TRBV7-3 to TRBJ2-1; no reliable D call. The V end lost 2 bases, the J end lost 9 bases, and 20 bases lay between the germline ends. The CDR3 has 16 residues. CDR1 and CDR2 (germline): SGHTA, FQGTGA.

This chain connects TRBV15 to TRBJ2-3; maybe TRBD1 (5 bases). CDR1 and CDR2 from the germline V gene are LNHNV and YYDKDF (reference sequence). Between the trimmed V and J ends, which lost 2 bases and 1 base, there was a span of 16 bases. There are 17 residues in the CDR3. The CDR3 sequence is CATSRPQVGAGTDTQYF. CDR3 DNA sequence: TGTGCCACCAGCAGACCCCAGGTAGGGGCGGGCACAGATACGCAGTATTTT.